Each of the 9 T cell receptor beta chains below was sequenced from the same sample in a study of shared clonotypes between healthy human individuals. It was CD45RO-negative cells, positively selected for CCR7, that made up naive CD8 cells, with terminally differentiated effector memory CD45RA+ cells excluded. Here immunoSEQ multiplex PCR was the method, and the copy in TCRdb shows in-frame clones only, minus some. The data hold roughly 2.1 million clones, with 93% observed a single time. The sequenced sample was naive CD8+ T cells from PBMCs. All receptors derive from a man aged 18 to 35 in good health. Some clones in this sample may be carry-over from other donors' samples.

The rearrangement links TRBV11-2 to TRBJ2-5; no firm D call. The CDR3 consists of 14 residues. Germline loops: CDR1 SGHAT, CDR2 FQNNGV. V was clipped by 2 bases and J by 1 base, with 8 bases between them. This chain's CDR3 is CASSLRPTQETQYF. Here the CDR3 DNA reads TGTGCCAGCAGCTTACGACCTACCCAAGAGACCCAGTACTTC.

This chain links TRBV5-1 with TRBJ2-7; the D gene could be TRBD1 or TRBD2 (5 bases each). The CDR3 is 15 residues long. V was trimmed by 4 bases and J by 3 bases, leaving 17 bases between them. CDR1 and CDR2 from the germline V gene are SGHRS and YFSETQ. The CDR3 here is CASSEGSSGFYEQYF. CDR3 coding DNA: TGCGCCAGCAGCGAGGGGTCCTCCGGGTTCTACGAGCAGTACTTC. The whole variable domain, remainder taken from reference TRBV5-1 and TRBJ2-7, is KAGVTQTPRYLIKTRGQQVTLSCSPISGHRSVSWYQQTPGQGLQFLFEYFSETQRNKGNFPGRFSGRQFSNSRSEMNVSTLELGDSALYLCASSEGSSGFYEQYFGPGTRLTVT.

The V and J genes are TRBV28 and TRBJ1-3, with D hard to call. The V end lost 6 bases, the J end lost 2 bases, and 20 bases lay between the germline ends. The CDR3 is 17 residues long. Germline V gene lookup returns CDR1 MDHEN and CDR2 SYDVKM. CDR3 nucleotide sequence: TGTGCCAGCAGCCCGCCTCGACACAAGGAGGCTGGAAACACCATATATTTT. Amino acids: CASSPPRHKEAGNTIYF.

The V call is TRBV7-9, the J call TRBJ2-2; D call uncertain. Deletions cut 2 bases from V and 1 base from J, with 5 bases between. The CDR3 has 14 residues. CDR1 and CDR2 from the germline V gene are SEHNR and FQNEAQ (reference sequence). CDR3 bases: TGTGCCAGCAGCTTACAAAAGAACACCGGGGAGCTGTTTTTT. Protein: CASSLQKNTGELFF.

This clone came up once. This sequence joins TRBV7-8 and TRBJ1-2; weak D call: TRBD1 (5 bases). The CDR3 runs to 15 residues. The V gene lost 5 bases and the J gene lost 1 base, with 14 bases spanning the gap. Germline V gene sequence: CDR1 SGHVS, CDR2 FQNEAQ. The CDR3 here is CASSEAGSYNYGYTF. Here the CDR3 DNA reads TGTGCCAGCAGCGAGGCAGGGAGTTATAACTATGGCTACACCTTC. Complete variable domain (other parts from reference TRBV7-8 and TRBJ1-2): GAGVSQSPRYKVAKRGQDVALRCDPISGHVSLFWYQQALGQGPEFLTYFQNEAQLDKSGLPSDRFFAERPEGSVSTLKIQRTQQEDSAVYLCASSEAGSYNYGYTFGSGTRLTVV.

The rearrangement uses TRBV7-9 and TRBJ2-2, with D perhaps TRBD2 (5 bases). Germline V gives CDR1 SEHNR, CDR2 FQNEAQ (reference sequence). The CDR3 is 14 amino acids. V shed 4 bases and J shed 4 bases, with 10 bases lying between them. This CDR3 reads CASSSASGTGELFF. The CDR3 DNA follows: TGTGCCAGCAGCTCGGCCAGCGGCACCGGGGAGCTGTTTTTT.

The V gene is TRBV7-6, the J gene TRBJ1-2, with 9 positions matching TRBD1. The ends lost 1 base at V and 8 bases at J; junction bases unmatched: 8. This CDR3 is built from 15 residues. The V gene's germline CDR1 is SGHVS and CDR2 FNYEAQ. CDR3 residues: CASSLDRTGVSGYTF. The CDR3 DNA sequence: TGTGCCAGCAGCTTAGATCGGACAGGGGTGAGCGGCTACACCTTC.

J is TRBJ2-2 and V is TRBV19; unclear D gene. The V end lost 5 bases, the J end lost 5 bases, and 9 bases lay between the germline ends. Looked up from germline, CDR1 is LNHDA and CDR2 is SQIVND (reference sequence). The CDR3 totals 13 residues. CDR3: CASSLRYTGELFF. The DNA of the CDR3 is TGTGCCAGTAGTTTACGGTATACCGGGGAGCTGTTTTTT.

The chain joins TRBV27 to TRBJ2-2, with TRBD2 matching 12 bases. In germline, CDR1 is MNHEY, CDR2 SMNVEV (reference sequence). The CDR3 is made up of 17 amino acids. V lost 8 bases to trimming and J lost 5 bases; unmatched junction nucleotides: 12. The CDR3, as DNA: TGTGCCAGCTCGAGGCTAGCGGGAGGGCCGGGAACCGGGGAGCTGTTTTTT. Protein: CASSRLAGGPGTGELFF.